Each of the 7 T cell receptor beta chains below was sequenced from the same sample in a study of blood T cell repertoires in COVID-19. Repertoires were generated with immunoSEQ multiplex PCR, while TCRdb's copy carries only in-frame clones and drops some. Of about 97,000 clones in the sample, 80% to 90% were seen once. The sample was peripheral blood. The source is a human donor in a cohort sampled during active COVID-19.

The chain combines TRBV7-2 with TRBJ2-7; 7 bases line up with TRBD2. This CDR3 is built from 14 residues. Germline values: CDR1 SGHTA, CDR2 FQGNSA. V trimming: 3 bases; J trimming: 5 bases; junction bases outside the gene matches: 7. DNA of the CDR3: TGTGCCAGCAGCTTGGGGGGGGGACTCCACGAGCAGTACTTC. Residues: CASSLGGGLHEQYF.

The gene calls are TRBV5-4 and TRBJ1-1; 8 bases map to TRBD1. Losses at the gene ends were 0 bases for V and 6 bases for J; bases not matched to a gene: 4. Germline V lookup: CDR1 SGHNT, CDR2 YYREEE (reference sequence). The CDR3 runs 14 residues. The CDR3 loop reads CASSLAQGASEAFF. Here the CDR3 DNA reads TGTGCCAGCAGCTTGGCTCAGGGGGCTTCTGAAGCTTTCTTT.

In nucleotides, the CDR3 is TGTGCCAGCAGCGTAAACGACAGGTCGCGCATGGCTAACTATGGCTACACCTTC. Translated: CASSVNDRSRMANYGYTF. The chain recombines TRBV9 with TRBJ1-2, with D possibly TRBD1 on 6 matching bases. The CDR3 sequence is 18 residues long. Between the trimmed V and J ends, which lost 1 base and 0 bases, there was a span of 19 bases. The germline gives CDR1 SGDLS, CDR2 YYNGEE.

The rearrangement uses TRBV29-1 and TRBJ1-2, with 8 bases that match TRBD1. The CDR3 has 15 residues. CDR1 is SQVTM, CDR2 ANQGSEA, per germline. After removal of 4 bases from V and 3 bases from J, the junction contained 10 bases not matched to a gene. The CDR3 protein is CSVGPIQGVYYGYTF. The CDR3 DNA is TGCAGCGTTGGGCCGATACAGGGGGTTTACTATGGCTACACCTTC.

This clone was recorded once. The chain combines TRBV30 with TRBJ1-2; 8 nucleotides line up with TRBD1. Trimming took 0 bases from V and 3 from J; bases not matched to a gene: 6. The CDR3 has 15 residues. The germline V gene has CDR1 GTSNPN and CDR2 SVGIG (reference sequence). This CDR3 reads CAWSVRAGGDYGYTF. The CDR3 DNA sequence: TGTGCCTGGAGTGTACGGGCAGGGGGCGACTATGGCTACACCTTC.

The rearrangement joins TRBV15 to TRBJ2-2, with 9 bases fitting TRBD1. Germline V lookup: CDR1 LNHNV, CDR2 YYDKDF (reference sequence). The CDR3 sequence is 13 residues long. Trimming removed 3 bases from V and 9 bases from J; junction bases left unmatched: 2. CDR3 DNA sequence: TGTGCCACCAGCAGGGGGACAGGGAGGGAGCTGTTTTTT. Protein product: CATSRGTGRELFF.

This rearrangement joins TRBV5-1 to TRBJ2-7, with 13 bases matching TRBD2. The CDR3 consists of 15 residues. Germline V CDR1 and CDR2: SGHRS, YFSETQ. V lost 5 bases, J lost 2 bases, and 4 bases stayed unmatched. In DNA, the CDR3 is TGCGCCAGCAGAGCCGGGACTAGCGGGACCTACGAGCAGTACTTC. This translates into CASRAGTSGTYEQYF.